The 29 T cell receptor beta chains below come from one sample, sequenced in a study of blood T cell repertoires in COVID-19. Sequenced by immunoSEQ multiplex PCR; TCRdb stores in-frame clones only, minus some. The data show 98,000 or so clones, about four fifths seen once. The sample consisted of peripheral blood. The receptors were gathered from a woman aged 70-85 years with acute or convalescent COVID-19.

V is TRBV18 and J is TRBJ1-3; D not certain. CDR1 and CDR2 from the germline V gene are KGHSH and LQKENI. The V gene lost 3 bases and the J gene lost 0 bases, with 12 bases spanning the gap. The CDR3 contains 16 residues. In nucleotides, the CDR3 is TGTGCCAGCTCACCGGGGAGACAACCCTCTGGAAACACCATATATTTT. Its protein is CASSPGRQPSGNTIYF.

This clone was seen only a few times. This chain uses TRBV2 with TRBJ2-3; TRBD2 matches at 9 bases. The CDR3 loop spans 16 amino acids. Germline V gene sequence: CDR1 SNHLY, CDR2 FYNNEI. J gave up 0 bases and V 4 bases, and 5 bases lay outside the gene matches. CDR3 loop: CASSAVAGASTDTQYF. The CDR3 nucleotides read TGTGCCAGCAGTGCAGTAGCGGGGGCTAGCACAGATACGCAGTATTTT.

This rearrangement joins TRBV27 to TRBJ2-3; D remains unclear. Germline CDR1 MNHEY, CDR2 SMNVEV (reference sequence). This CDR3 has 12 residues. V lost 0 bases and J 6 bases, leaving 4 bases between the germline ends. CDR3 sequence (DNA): TGTGCCAGCAGTTTATCCCGGGATACGCAGTATTTT. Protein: CASSLSRDTQYF.

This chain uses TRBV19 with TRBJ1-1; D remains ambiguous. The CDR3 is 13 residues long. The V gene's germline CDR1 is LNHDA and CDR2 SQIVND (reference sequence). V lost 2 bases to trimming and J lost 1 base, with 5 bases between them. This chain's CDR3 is CASSITWNTEAFF. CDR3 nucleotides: TGTGCCAGTAGTATAACATGGAACACTGAAGCTTTCTTT.

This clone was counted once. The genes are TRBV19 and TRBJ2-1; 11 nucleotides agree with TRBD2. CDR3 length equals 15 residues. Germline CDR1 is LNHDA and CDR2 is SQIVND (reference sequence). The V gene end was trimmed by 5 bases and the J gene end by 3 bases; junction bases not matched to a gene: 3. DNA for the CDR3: TGTGCCAGTAGTCTAGCGGGAGGAGGCTACAATGAGCAGTTCTTC. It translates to CASSLAGGGYNEQFF. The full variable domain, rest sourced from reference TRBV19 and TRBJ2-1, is DGGITQSPKYLFRKEGQNVTLSCEQNLNHDAMYWYRQDPGQGLRLIYYSQIVNDFQKGDIAEGYSVSREKKESFPLTVTSAQKNPTAFYLCASSLAGGGYNEQFFGPGTRLTVL.

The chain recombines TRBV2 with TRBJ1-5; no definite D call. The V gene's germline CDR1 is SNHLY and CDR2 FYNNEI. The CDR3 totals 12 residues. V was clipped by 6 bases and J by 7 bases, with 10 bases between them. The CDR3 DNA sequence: TGTGCCAGCAGGGCAGATACCCAGCCCCAGCATTTT. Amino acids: CASRADTQPQHF.

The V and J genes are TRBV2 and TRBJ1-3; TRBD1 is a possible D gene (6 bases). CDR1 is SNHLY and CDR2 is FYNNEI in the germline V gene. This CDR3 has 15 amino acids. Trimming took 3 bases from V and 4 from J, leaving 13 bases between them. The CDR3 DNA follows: TGTGCCAGCAGTGAGGGCAGGGGCGCGGGAAACACCATATATTTT. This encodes CASSEGRGAGNTIYF. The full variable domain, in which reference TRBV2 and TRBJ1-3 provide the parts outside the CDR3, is EPEVTQTPSHQVTQMGQEVILRCVPISNHLYFYWYRQILGQKVEFLVSFYNNEISEKSEIFDDQFSVERPDGSNFTLKIRSTKLEDSAMYFCASSEGRGAGNTIYFGEGSWLTVV.

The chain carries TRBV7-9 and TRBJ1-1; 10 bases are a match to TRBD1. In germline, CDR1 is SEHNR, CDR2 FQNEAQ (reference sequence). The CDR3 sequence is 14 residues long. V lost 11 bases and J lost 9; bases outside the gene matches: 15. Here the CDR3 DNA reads TGTGCCTGCCTCGAGACGTTTGACAGGGGGCAAGCTTTCTTT. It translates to CACLETFDRGQAFF. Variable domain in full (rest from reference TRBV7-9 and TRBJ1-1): DTGVSQNPRHKITKRGQNVTFRCDPISEHNRLYWYRQTLGQGPEFLTYFQNEAQLEKSRLLSDRFSAERPKGSFSTLEIQRTEQGDSAMYLCACLETFDRGQAFFGQGTRLTVV.

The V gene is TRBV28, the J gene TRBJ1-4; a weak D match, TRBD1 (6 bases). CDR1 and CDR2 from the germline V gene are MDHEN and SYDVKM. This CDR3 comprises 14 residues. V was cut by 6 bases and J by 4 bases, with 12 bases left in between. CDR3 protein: CASRLRGGNEKLFF. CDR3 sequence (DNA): TGTGCCAGCAGATTGAGGGGGGGTAATGAAAAACTGTTTTTT.

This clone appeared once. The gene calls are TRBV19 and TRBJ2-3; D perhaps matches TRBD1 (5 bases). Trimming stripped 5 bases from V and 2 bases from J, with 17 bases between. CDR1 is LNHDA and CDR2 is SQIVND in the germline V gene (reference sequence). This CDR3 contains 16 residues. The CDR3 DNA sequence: TGTGCCAGTAGTTCGCAGGGCTCCCTCTTCACAGATACGCAGTATTTT. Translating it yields CASSSQGSLFTDTQYF. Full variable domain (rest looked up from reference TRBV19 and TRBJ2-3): DGGITQSPKYLFRKEGQNVTLSCEQNLNHDAMYWYRQDPGQGLRLIYYSQIVNDFQKGDIAEGYSVSREKKESFPLTVTSAQKNPTAFYLCASSSQGSLFTDTQYFGPGTRLTVL.

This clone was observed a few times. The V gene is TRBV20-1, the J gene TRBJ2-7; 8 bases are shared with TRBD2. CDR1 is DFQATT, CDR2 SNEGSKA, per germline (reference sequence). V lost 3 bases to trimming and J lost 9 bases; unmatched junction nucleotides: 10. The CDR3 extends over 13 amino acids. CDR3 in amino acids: CSASTAGVMGQYF. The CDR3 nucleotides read TGCAGTGCTAGTACAGCGGGAGTCATGGGGCAGTACTTC.

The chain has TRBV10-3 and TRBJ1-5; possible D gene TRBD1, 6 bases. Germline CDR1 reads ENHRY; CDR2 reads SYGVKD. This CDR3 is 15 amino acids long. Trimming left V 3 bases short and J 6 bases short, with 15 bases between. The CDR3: CAISEGGGGSQPQHF. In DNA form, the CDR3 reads TGTGCCATCAGTGAAGGGGGAGGGGGTTCTCAGCCCCAGCATTTT.

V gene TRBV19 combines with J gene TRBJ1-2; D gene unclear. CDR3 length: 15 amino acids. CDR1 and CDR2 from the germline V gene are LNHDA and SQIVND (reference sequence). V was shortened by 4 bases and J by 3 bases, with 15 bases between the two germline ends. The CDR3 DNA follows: TGTGCCAGTAGTAGGGCAGGAAACTCCGACTATGGCTACACCTTC. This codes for CASSRAGNSDYGYTF.

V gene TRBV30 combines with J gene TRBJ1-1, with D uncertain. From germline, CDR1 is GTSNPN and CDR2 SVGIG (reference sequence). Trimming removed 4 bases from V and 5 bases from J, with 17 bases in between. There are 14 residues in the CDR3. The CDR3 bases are TGTGCCTGGACCAAAGTGGAAGGGAGGACTGAAGCTTTCTTT. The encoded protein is CAWTKVEGRTEAFF.

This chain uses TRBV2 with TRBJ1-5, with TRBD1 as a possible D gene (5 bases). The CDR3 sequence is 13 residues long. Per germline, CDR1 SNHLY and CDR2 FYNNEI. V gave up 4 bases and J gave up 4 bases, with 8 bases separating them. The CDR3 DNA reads TGTGCCAGCAGTGGTAGGGGAAATCAGCCCCAGCATTTT. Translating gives CASSGRGNQPQHF.

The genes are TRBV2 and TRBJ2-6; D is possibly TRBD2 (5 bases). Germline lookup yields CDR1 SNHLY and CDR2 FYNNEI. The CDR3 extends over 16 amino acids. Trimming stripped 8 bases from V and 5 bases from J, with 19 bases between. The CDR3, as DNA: TGTGCCAGCCGCCCATCAGGCCGGGGTTGGGCCAACGTCCTGACTTTC. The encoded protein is CASRPSGRGWANVLTF. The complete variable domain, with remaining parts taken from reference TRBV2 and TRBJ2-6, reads EPEVTQTPSHQVTQMGQEVILRCVPISNHLYFYWYRQILGQKVEFLVSFYNNEISEKSEIFDDQFSVERPDGSNFTLKIRSTKLEDSAMYFCASRPSGRGWANVLTFGAGSRLTVL.

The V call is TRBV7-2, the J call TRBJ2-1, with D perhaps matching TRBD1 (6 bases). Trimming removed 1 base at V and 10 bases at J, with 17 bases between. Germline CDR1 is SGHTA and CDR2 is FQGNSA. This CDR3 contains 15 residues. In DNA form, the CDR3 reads TGTGCCAGCAGCTTAGACCGGGACACGCTCGGGGAGCAGTTCTTC. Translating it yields CASSLDRDTLGEQFF.

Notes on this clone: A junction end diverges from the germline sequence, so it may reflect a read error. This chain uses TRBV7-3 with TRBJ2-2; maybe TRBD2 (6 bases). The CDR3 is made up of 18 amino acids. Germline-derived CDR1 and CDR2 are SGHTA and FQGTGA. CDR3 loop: CAGSLTGLGTENTGELFF. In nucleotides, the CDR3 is TGTGCCGGCAGCTTAACGGGCTTGGGGACTGAGAACACCGGGGAGCTGTTTTTT.

The CDR3 nucleotides are TGCAGTGCTAGTGGACTAGCGGGGGTCTTCACCTACGAGCAGTACGTC. Protein: CSASGLAGVFTYEQYV. The chain couples TRBV20-1 to TRBJ2-7; 13 nucleotides agree with TRBD2. Germline CDR1 is DFQATT and CDR2 is SNEGSKA (reference sequence). Trimming removed 3 bases from V and 2 bases from J; junction bases left unmatched: 7. This CDR3 spans 16 amino acids.

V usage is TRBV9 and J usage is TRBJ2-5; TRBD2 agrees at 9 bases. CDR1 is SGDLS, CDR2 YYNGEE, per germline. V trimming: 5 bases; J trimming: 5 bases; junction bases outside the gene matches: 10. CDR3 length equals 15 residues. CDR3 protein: CASSENAGGPETQYF. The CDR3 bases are TGTGCCAGCAGTGAAAATGCGGGGGGGCCCGAGACCCAGTACTTC. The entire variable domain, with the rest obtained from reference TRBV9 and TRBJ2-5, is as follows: DSGVTQTPKHLITATGQRVTLRCSPRSGDLSVYWYQQSLDQGLQFLIQYYNGEERAKGNILERFSAQQFPDLHSELNLSSLELGDSALYFCASSENAGGPETQYFGPGTRLLVL.

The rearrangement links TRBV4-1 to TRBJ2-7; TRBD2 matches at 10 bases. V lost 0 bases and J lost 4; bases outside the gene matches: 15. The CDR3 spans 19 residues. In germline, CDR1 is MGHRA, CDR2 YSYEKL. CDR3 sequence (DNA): TGCGCCAGCAGCCAAGATCTGGTCTACAGCGGGAGGGTTATGTACGAGCAGTACTTC. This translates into CASSQDLVYSGRVMYEQYF.

CDR3 DNA: TGCGCCAGCAGCCATCCTACCTTCTCGGGACAGGGAGAAGAAAAACTGTTTTTT. This gives the protein CASSHPTFSGQGEEKLFF. The rearrangement links TRBV4-1 to TRBJ1-4; 9 bases are a match to TRBD1. The CDR3 runs to 18 residues. The germline gives CDR1 MGHRA, CDR2 YSYEKL. After removal of 3 bases from V and 8 bases from J, the junction contained 16 bases not matched to a gene.

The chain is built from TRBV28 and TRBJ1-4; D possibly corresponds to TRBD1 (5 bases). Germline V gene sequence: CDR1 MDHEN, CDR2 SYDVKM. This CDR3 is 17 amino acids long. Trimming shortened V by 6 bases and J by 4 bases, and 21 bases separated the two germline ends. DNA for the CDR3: TGTGCCAGCAGAGGTGGGAGGGGACTTGGGGTTAATGAAAAACTGTTTTTT. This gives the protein CASRGGRGLGVNEKLFF.

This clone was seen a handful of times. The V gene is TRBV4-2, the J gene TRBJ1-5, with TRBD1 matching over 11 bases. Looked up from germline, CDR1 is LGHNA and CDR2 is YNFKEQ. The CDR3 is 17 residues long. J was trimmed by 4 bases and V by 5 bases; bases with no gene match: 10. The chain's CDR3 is CASSADRDRGENQPQHF. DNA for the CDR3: TGTGCCAGCAGCGCTGACCGGGACAGGGGGGAAAATCAGCCCCAGCATTTT.

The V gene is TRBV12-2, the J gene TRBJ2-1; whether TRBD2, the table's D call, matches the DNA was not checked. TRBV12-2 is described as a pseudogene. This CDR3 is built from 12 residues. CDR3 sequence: CASRSRNRGQFF. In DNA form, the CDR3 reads TGTGCAAGTCGCTCCCGGAACCGGGGGCAGTTCTTC.

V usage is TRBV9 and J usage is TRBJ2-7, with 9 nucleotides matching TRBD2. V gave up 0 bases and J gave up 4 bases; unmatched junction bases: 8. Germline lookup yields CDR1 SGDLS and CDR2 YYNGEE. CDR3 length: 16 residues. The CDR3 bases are TGTGCCAGCAGCGTAGGAGGGTCTAGCGGGATTTACGAGCAGTACTTC. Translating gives CASSVGGSSGIYEQYF.

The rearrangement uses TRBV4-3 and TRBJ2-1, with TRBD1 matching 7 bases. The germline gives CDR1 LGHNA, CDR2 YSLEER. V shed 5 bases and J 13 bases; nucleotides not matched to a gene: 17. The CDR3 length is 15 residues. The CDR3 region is CASSTDNRGMGCQFF. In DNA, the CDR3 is TGCGCCAGCAGCACAGATAACAGGGGAATGGGCTGTCAGTTCTTC.

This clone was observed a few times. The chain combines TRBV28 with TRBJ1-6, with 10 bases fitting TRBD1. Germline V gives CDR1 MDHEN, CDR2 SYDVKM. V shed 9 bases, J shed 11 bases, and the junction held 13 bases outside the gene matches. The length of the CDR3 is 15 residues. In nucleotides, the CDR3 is TGTGCCAGTTTGGACTCCGGGACAGGGGATCCACCCCTCCACTTT. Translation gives CASLDSGTGDPPLHF. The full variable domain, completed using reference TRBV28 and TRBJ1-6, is DVKVTQSSRYLVKRTGEKVFLECVQDMDHENMFWYRQDPGLGLRLIYFSYDVKMKEKGDIPEGYSVSREKKERFSLILESASTNQTSMYLCASLDSGTGDPPLHFGNGTRLTVT.

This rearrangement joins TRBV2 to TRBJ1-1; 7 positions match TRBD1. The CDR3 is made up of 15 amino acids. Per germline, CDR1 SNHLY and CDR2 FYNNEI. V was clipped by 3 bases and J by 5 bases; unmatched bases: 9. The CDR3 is CASSDRPQGMTEAFF. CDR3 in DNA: TGTGCCAGCAGTGACCGCCCACAGGGGATGACTGAAGCTTTCTTT. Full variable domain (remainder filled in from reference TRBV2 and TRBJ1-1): EPEVTQTPSHQVTQMGQEVILRCVPISNHLYFYWYRQILGQKVEFLVSFYNNEISEKSEIFDDQFSVERPDGSNFTLKIRSTKLEDSAMYFCASSDRPQGMTEAFFGQGTRLTVV.